These 5 T cell receptor beta chains came from one sample sequenced in a study of blood T cell repertoires in COVID-19. Clones were sequenced by immunoSEQ multiplex PCR, and TCRdb holds only the in-frame ones, with some missing. The data show roughly 200,000 clones, roughly four fifths seen once. Source material: PBMCs or T cells enriched from blood (not recorded which). The receptors shown here come from a middle-aged man who had recovered from COVID-19.

The genes are TRBV4-2 and TRBJ2-1; 13 bases map to TRBD2. CDR1 and CDR2 (germline): LGHNA, YNFKEQ. The CDR3 is 17 residues long. V trimming: 2 bases; J trimming: 7 bases; junction bases outside the gene matches: 8. The CDR3 loop reads CASSQPPGLAGQNEQFF. CDR3 coding DNA: TGTGCCAGCAGCCAACCTCCGGGACTAGCGGGACAGAATGAGCAGTTCTTC.

The chain combines TRBV28 with TRBJ1-1; no clear D gene. Germline assignment: CDR1 MDHEN and CDR2 SYDVKM. The CDR3 covers 12 residues. V shed 4 bases and J shed 3 bases, with 6 bases lying between them. The CDR3 bases are TGTGCCAGCAGTTCCTTCTACACTGAAGCTTTCTTT. This codes for CASSSFYTEAFF.

This chain connects TRBV27 to TRBJ1-6; TRBD1 is a possible D gene (5 bases). The germline gives CDR1 MNHEY, CDR2 SMNVEV (reference sequence). V was cut by 5 bases and J by 6 bases, with 14 bases left in between. There are 15 residues in the CDR3. The CDR3 DNA reads as TGTGCCAGCAGTGCCGCAGGGTGGCCTAATTCACCCCTCCACTTT. It yields the protein CASSAAGWPNSPLHF.

This clone appeared a single time. V and J are TRBV30 and TRBJ2-1; a weak D match, TRBD2 (5 bases). Germline loops: CDR1 GTSNPN, CDR2 SVGIG (reference sequence). With 2 bases removed from V and 9 bases from J, the gap between germline ends came to 17 bases. This CDR3 has 14 amino acids. For the CDR3, the DNA is TGTGCCTGGAGTTCCCGGGATCTATACGTTGAGCAGTTCTTC. It encodes CAWSSRDLYVEQFF.

The CDR3 spells CASKETGNQPQHF. CDR3 sequence (DNA): TGTGCCAGCAAAGAGACAGGGAATCAGCCCCAGCATTTT. The rearrangement joins TRBV6-5 to TRBJ1-5, with 7 nucleotides matching TRBD1. J was trimmed by 4 bases and V by 7 bases; bases with no gene match: 4. This CDR3 comprises 13 residues. The germline CDR1 and CDR2 sequences are MNHEY and SVGAGI.